This passage covers 23 T cell receptor beta chains from one sample sequenced in a study of blood T cell repertoires in COVID-19. Method: immunoSEQ multiplex PCR; TCRdb's copy keeps in-frame clones and lacks some. The table includes around 93,000 clones, 82% detected once. Sequenced sample: peripheral blood. The receptors originated from a man older than 75 with acute or convalescent COVID-19.

As DNA, the CDR3 is TGTGCCAGTAAAGGTAATCGTGGAGCCGGGACAGGGGGTCGAGAGACCCAGTACTTC. Amino acids: CASKGNRGAGTGGRETQYF. V and J are TRBV19 and TRBJ2-5, with 11 bases identical to TRBD1. CDR3 length: 19 residues. Germline values: CDR1 LNHDA, CDR2 SQIVND (reference sequence). V lost 7 bases, J lost 4 bases, and 20 bases stayed unmatched.

The rearrangement links TRBV24-1 to TRBJ1-5, with TRBD1 matching 10 bases. Germline trimming cut 2 bases from V and 3 bases from J; bases unmatched to any gene: 6. CDR1 and CDR2 from the germline V gene are KGHDR and SFDVKD. The CDR3 covers 17 residues. CDR3 amino acids: CATSDSPGQGYNQPQHF. The CDR3 DNA reads TGTGCCACCAGTGATTCTCCGGGACAGGGGTACAATCAGCCCCAGCATTTT.

This chain joins TRBV11-3 and TRBJ2-1; no clear D gene. Trimming stripped 3 bases from V and 0 bases from J, with 6 bases between. The CDR3 is 14 residues long. Germline V gene data show CDR1 as SGHNT and CDR2 as YENEEA. This chain's CDR3 is CASSFDFSYNEQFF. The CDR3 nucleotides read TGTGCCAGCAGCTTTGACTTCTCCTACAATGAGCAGTTCTTC.

The chain employs TRBV27 and TRBJ2-7; D might be TRBD1 (6 bases). V lost 3 bases to trimming and J lost 3 bases, with 15 bases between them. This CDR3 contains 15 residues. Germline CDR1 and CDR2: MNHEY and SMNVEV (reference sequence). This chain's CDR3 is CASSLGAWTLYEQYF. In DNA form, the CDR3 reads TGTGCCAGCAGTTTGGGGGCCTGGACCCTCTACGAGCAGTACTTC.

V gene TRBV5-4 combines with J gene TRBJ1-2, with 9 bases that match TRBD1. The germline V gene encodes CDR1 SGHNT and CDR2 YYREEE (reference sequence). V shed 4 bases, J shed 3 bases, and the junction held 10 bases outside the gene matches. This CDR3 has 16 residues. CDR3 coding DNA: TGTGCCAGCAGCGCAAATCGGGACAGGGCCCACTATGGCTACACCTTC. Protein sequence: CASSANRDRAHYGYTF.

The V and J genes are TRBV19 and TRBJ1-2; a weak D match, TRBD1 (5 bases). Trimming took 5 bases from V and 3 from J, leaving 13 bases between them. Germline V lookup: CDR1 LNHDA, CDR2 SQIVND (reference sequence). CDR3 length: 14 residues. The CDR3 region has the DNA TGTGCCAGTAGTCGCACCAGGGTCGACTATGGCTACACCTTC. Translating it yields CASSRTRVDYGYTF.

The chain is built from TRBV19 and TRBJ2-4, with D possibly being TRBD2 (6 bases). Germline CDR1 reads LNHDA; CDR2 reads SQIVND (reference sequence). The CDR3 extends over 14 amino acids. V dropped 10 bases and J dropped 5 bases, with 18 bases sitting between them. CDR3 sequence reads: CATRRRGDENIQYF. The CDR3 DNA follows: TGTGCCACCAGGCGGAGGGGAGACGAAAACATTCAGTACTTC.

V usage is TRBV19 and J usage is TRBJ1-5; 7 positions agree with TRBD1. The CDR3 length is 14 residues. Germline V CDR1 and CDR2: LNHDA, SQIVND (reference sequence). V lost 4 bases, J lost 6 bases, and 6 bases stayed unmatched. The CDR3 bases are TGTGCCAGTAGTACCCAGACAGGGAGTCAGCCCCAGCATTTT. Amino acid sequence: CASSTQTGSQPQHF.

This CDR3 reads CASSPRTAAESNQPQHF. CDR3 bases: TGTGCCAGCAGTCCGCGGACTGCGGCGGAAAGCAATCAGCCCCAGCATTTT. V and J are TRBV27 and TRBJ1-5, with no clear D. This CDR3 region has 17 residues. V lost 5 bases and J lost 1, with 18 bases in between. Germline CDR1 MNHEY, CDR2 SMNVEV (reference sequence).

CDR3 bases: TGTGCCAGCAGTCCCTTAGCGGGGGGGGTAGCCAAAAACATTCAGTACTTC. This codes for CASSPLAGGVAKNIQYF. The V and J genes are TRBV28 and TRBJ2-4, with TRBD2 matching over 11 bases. Germline lookup yields CDR1 MDHEN and CDR2 SYDVKM. V was pared by 5 bases and J by 0 bases, with 6 bases of the junction left unmatched. The CDR3 is 17 amino acids.

The chain has TRBV5-1 and TRBJ2-7; 8 nucleotides agree with TRBD2. Germline CDR1 SGHRS, CDR2 YFSETQ. CDR3 length equals 14 residues. V lost 7 bases to trimming and J lost 3 bases; unmatched junction nucleotides: 9. The CDR3 reads CASGGREGLYEQYF. The CDR3 DNA sequence: TGCGCCAGCGGCGGACGGGAGGGCCTCTACGAGCAGTACTTC.

This clone was counted once. V gene TRBV3-1 (or the pseudogene TRBV3-2) combines with J gene TRBJ1-2, with a possible D match to TRBD1 (5 bases). CDR1 is LGHDT and CDR2 is YNNKEL in the germline V gene (reference sequence). The CDR3 totals 14 residues. V lost 0 bases to trimming and J lost 4 bases, with 9 bases between them. The CDR3 sequence: CASSQDAGGYGYTF. In DNA form, the CDR3 reads TGTGCCAGCAGCCAAGATGCGGGGGGCTATGGCTACACCTTC.

The rearrangement uses TRBV28 and TRBJ1-5; D gene unclear. The CDR3 runs to 16 residues. In germline, CDR1 is MDHEN, CDR2 SYDVKM. Trimming took off 3 bases at V and 3 bases at J, with 15 bases between the two ends. The CDR3 spells CASSLTSGFFNQPQHF. The CDR3 bases are TGTGCCAGCAGTTTGACCTCCGGGTTCTTCAATCAGCCCCAGCATTTT. Supplemented by reference TRBV28 and TRBJ1-5, the full variable domain reads DVKVTQSSRYLVKRTGEKVFLECVQDMDHENMFWYRQDPGLGLRLIYFSYDVKMKEKGDIPEGYSVSREKKERFSLILESASTNQTSMYLCASSLTSGFFNQPQHFGDGTRLSIL.

V usage is TRBV19 and J usage is TRBJ1-5, with 8 bases that match TRBD1. The germline V gene encodes CDR1 LNHDA and CDR2 SQIVND (reference sequence). V shed 6 bases, J shed 7 bases, and the junction held 11 bases outside the gene matches. CDR3 length: 15 amino acids. The CDR3 nucleotides read TGTGCCAGTAGACCGGGACAGGCGGCGGGACAGCCCCAGCATTTT. Amino acids: CASRPGQAAGQPQHF.

The gene calls are TRBV21-1 and TRBJ1-1; the table's D gene call, TRBD1, was not cross checked with the DNA. TRBV21-1 is listed as a pseudogene. This CDR3 has 17 amino acids. For the CDR3, the DNA is TGTGCCAGCAGCAAATGCAGGGTTAACGGAGTGAACACTGAAGCTTTCTTT. Translating gives CASSKCRVNGVNTEAFF.

V and J are TRBV6-5 and TRBJ2-3; the D gene is possibly TRBD2 (6 bases). The CDR3 covers 14 residues. V was pared by 6 bases and J by 10 bases, with 20 bases between. Germline V CDR1 and CDR2: MNHEY, SVGAGI. CDR3 sequence (DNA): TGTGCCAGCAGCCGCGGGACCGCCATAGGGTCGCAGTATTTT. It encodes CASSRGTAIGSQYF.

The chain recombines TRBV19 with TRBJ2-3, with TRBD1 identical over 7 bases. CDR3 length: 14 amino acids. The germline gives CDR1 LNHDA, CDR2 SQIVND (reference sequence). The junction had 3 bases not matched to a gene; V was cut back by 6 bases and J by 0 bases. DNA of the CDR3: TGTGCCAGTAGCAAGACAGGGAGCACAGATACGCAGTATTTT. Its translation is CASSKTGSTDTQYF. Filled out from reference TRBV19 and TRBJ2-3, the complete variable domain reads DGGITQSPKYLFRKEGQNVTLSCEQNLNHDAMYWYRQDPGQGLRLIYYSQIVNDFQKGDIAEGYSVSREKKESFPLTVTSAQKNPTAFYLCASSKTGSTDTQYFGPGTRLTVL.

The chain carries TRBV7-2 and TRBJ1-1; D is possibly TRBD1 (5 bases). This CDR3 is 14 amino acids long. Germline values: CDR1 SGHTA, CDR2 FQGNSA. The germline V and J ends were trimmed by 2 bases and 2 bases, with 9 bases remaining between them. The DNA of the CDR3 is TGTGCCAGCAGCTTAAGCAGGGCTAACACTGAAGCTTTCTTT. Translating gives CASSLSRANTEAFF.

In its sample, this clone was seen a few times. The chain combines TRBV19 with TRBJ1-1; D gene ambiguous. CDR3 size: 14 residues. Trimming took off 3 bases at V and 7 bases at J, with 15 bases between the two ends. Germline V lookup: CDR1 LNHDA, CDR2 SQIVND (reference sequence). CDR3 in amino acids: CASSMRSERDEAFF. The DNA of the CDR3 is TGTGCCAGTAGTATGCGCAGCGAGAGGGATGAAGCTTTCTTT.

V gene TRBV5-6 combines with J gene TRBJ2-1; TRBD2 aligns across 11 bases. This CDR3 is 15 amino acids long. With 0 bases clipped from V and 12 bases from J, the junction kept 8 bases outside the gene matches. Germline CDR1 and CDR2: SGHDT and YYEEEE. The CDR3 nucleotides read TGTGCCAGCAGCTTGGGGACTAGCGGGTGGTCGTGGCAGTTCTTC. Translating it yields CASSLGTSGWSWQFF.

V gene TRBV7-2 combines with J gene TRBJ1-3, with D perhaps TRBD1 (5 bases). The length of the CDR3 is 17 residues. V dropped 7 bases and J dropped 3 bases, with 22 bases sitting between them. Germline-derived CDR1 and CDR2 are SGHTA and FQGNSA. The CDR3 DNA follows: TGTGCCAGCATCCTCTCGGGAGCGGGACGGCTTGGAAACACCATATATTTT. It codes for CASILSGAGRLGNTIYF.

The sample holds one count of this clone. This rearrangement joins TRBV5-1 to TRBJ1-2; 8 bases match TRBD1. V gave up 0 bases and J gave up 0 bases; unmatched junction bases: 7. This CDR3 is 17 amino acids long. Looked up from germline, CDR1 is SGHRS and CDR2 is YFSETQ. The CDR3 sequence: CASSLDGQGFSNYGYTF. DNA for the CDR3: TGCGCCAGCAGCTTGGACGGACAGGGCTTTTCTAACTATGGCTACACCTTC.

The chain joins TRBV14 to TRBJ2-1, with 7 bases fitting TRBD2. The CDR3 is 15 amino acids. CDR1 and CDR2 from the germline V gene are SGHDN and FVKESK. With V trimmed by 3 bases and J by 2 bases, 4 bases remained unmatched. This CDR3 reads CASSQGGTTYNEQFF. As DNA, the CDR3 is TGTGCCAGCAGCCAGGGGGGGACTACCTACAATGAGCAGTTCTTC. The full variable domain, in which reference TRBV14 and TRBJ2-1 provide the parts outside the CDR3, is EAGVTQFPSHSVIEKGQTVTLRCDPISGHDNLYWYRRVMGKEIKFLLHFVKESKQDESGMPNNRFLAERTGGTYSTLKVQPAELEDSGVYFCASSQGGTTYNEQFFGPGTRLTVL.